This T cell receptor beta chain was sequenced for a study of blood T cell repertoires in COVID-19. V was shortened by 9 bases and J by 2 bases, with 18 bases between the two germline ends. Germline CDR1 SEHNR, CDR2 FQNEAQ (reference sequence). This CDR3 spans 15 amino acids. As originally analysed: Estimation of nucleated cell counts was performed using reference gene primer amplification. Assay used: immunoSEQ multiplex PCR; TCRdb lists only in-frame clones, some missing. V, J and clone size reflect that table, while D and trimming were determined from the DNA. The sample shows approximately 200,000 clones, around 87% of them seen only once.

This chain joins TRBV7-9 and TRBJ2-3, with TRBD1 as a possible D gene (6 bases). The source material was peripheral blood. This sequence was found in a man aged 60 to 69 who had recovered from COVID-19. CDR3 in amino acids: CASTKGQTATDTQYF. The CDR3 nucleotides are TGTGCCAGTACAAAAGGACAGACAGCCACAGATACGCAGTATTTT. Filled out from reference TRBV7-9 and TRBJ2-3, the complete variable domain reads DTGVSQNPRHKITKRGQNVTFRCDPISEHNRLYWYRQTLGQGPEFLTYFQNEAQLEKSRLLSDRFSAERPKGSFSTLEIQRTEQGDSAMYLCASTKGQTATDTQYFGPGTRLTVL.